This T cell receptor (beta chain) was profiled in a study of cytomegalovirus exposure and HLA in healthy donors. Study-level findings and limits: Prior analysis indicated that the majority of TCR beta V segments exhibited productivity approximately 90% or approximately 30% of the time.

Trimming cost V 4 bases and J 2 bases, with 12 bases left between them. Germline V gene lookup returns CDR1 SGHDT and CDR2 YYEEEE. The CDR3 covers 15 residues. This clone was seen just once. The antigen is unknown. The PCR contained 60 Vbeta and 13 Jbeta primers. Clones were sequenced by immunoSEQ multiplex PCR, and TCRdb holds only the in-frame ones, with some missing. The sample yields approximately 130,000 clones, 80% to 85% seen once. The sample was PBMCs. The clonotype comes from a man aged 18 to 30 in good health and CMV-seronegative. The V and J genes are TRBV5-6 and TRBJ2-2; D may be TRBD1 (6 bases). The CDR3 DNA sequence: TGTGCCAGCAGCGGCGTAGGGGGAAACACCGGGGAGCTGTTTTTT. Residues: CASSGVGGNTGELFF.